Sequencing of this TCR beta chain was carried out in a study of T cell responses to AZD1222 COVID-19 vaccine. V was cut by 0 bases and J by 5 bases, with 7 bases left in between. The germline gives CDR1 WNHNN, CDR2 SYGVQD (reference sequence). The CDR3 is made up of 13 amino acids. The method was immunoSEQ multiplex PCR; TCRdb's version includes in-frame clones alone and lacks a portion of them. The data show some 130,000 clones, with around 86% seen just once and just under 6.5% held by the top ten. The sequence came from an adult in good health. Here the sequenced sample was peripheral blood, taken on day 0 of AZD1222 vaccination. This chain connects TRBV10-1 to TRBJ2-5; D remains unclear. The CDR3 sequence: CASSESYGETQYF. The CDR3 nucleotides are TGCGCCAGCAGTGAGTCGTACGGGGAGACCCAGTACTTC.